One sample yielded the 20 T cell receptor beta chains listed below, sequenced in a study of PD-1 blockade in classical Hodgkin lymphoma (dated by TCRdb to 2018 to 2021). The library was generated by the immunoSEQ multiplex PCR assay. TCRdb's version of the immuneACCESS table is confined to in-frame rearrangements and falls short of the full clone set. An unresolved V gene accounts for under half of the shortfall where checked; the remainder is of unknown origin. A total of roughly 90,000 clones appear in this sample, about four fifths of them only once. The ten largest clones capture under 20% of the sample. The sample's time point label, decoded: cycle 2 day 1 (C2D1) of nivolumab. Relapse after autologous stem cell transplantation had occurred in all trial patients, and cohorts A, B and C were distinguished by prior brentuximab vedotin exposure. The starting material was peripheral blood mononuclear cells (PBMCs), obtained before the second cycle of nivolumab. The receptor set was obtained from a human donor with classical Hodgkin lymphoma.

V usage is TRBV6-4 and J usage is TRBJ2-3; a weak D match, TRBD1 (5 bases). Germline V gives CDR1 MRHNA, CDR2 SNTAGT. V lost 2 bases to trimming and J lost 2 bases, with 14 bases between them. This CDR3 has 16 amino acids. Written as DNA, the CDR3 is TGTGCCAGCAGTGACGGACAACACCCCCCCACAGATACGCAGTATTTT. Translating gives CASSDGQHPPTDTQYF.

This clone was observed a single time. The chain links TRBV19 to TRBJ1-2; 9 bases fit TRBD1. Trimming at V came to 1 base and at J to 4 bases, leaving 7 bases not matched to a gene. CDR3 length: 16 residues. The germline CDR1 and CDR2 sequences are LNHDA and SQIVND (reference sequence). CDR3: CASSIVGQGTSYGYTF. CDR3 nucleotides: TGTGCCAGTAGTATAGTCGGACAGGGGACTTCCTATGGCTACACCTTC.

The chain employs TRBV5-1 and TRBJ2-7, with no clear D. Trimming left V 2 bases short and J 2 bases short, with 14 bases between. Germline CDR1 SGHRS, CDR2 YFSETQ. The CDR3 spans 15 residues. Here the CDR3 DNA reads TGCGCCAGCAGCTTATTTGGTAGTGGGACCTACGAGCAGTACTTC. Protein sequence: CASSLFGSGTYEQYF.

This clone is a singleton in its sample. The V and J genes are TRBV4-2 and TRBJ2-1; D might be TRBD2 (5 bases). The germline gives CDR1 LGHNA, CDR2 YNFKEQ. The CDR3 runs 12 residues. The V end lost 5 bases, the J end lost 9 bases, and 11 bases lay between the germline ends. The chain's CDR3 is CASSFLEGEQFF. DNA for the CDR3: TGTGCCAGCAGCTTTCTAGAGGGTGAGCAGTTCTTC.

A word on this clone: The junction differs from germline at one of its ends, possibly a read error. The rearrangement joins TRBV15 to TRBJ2-7; 9 bases map to TRBD1. CDR1 and CDR2 from the germline V gene are LNHNV and YYDKDF (reference sequence). CDR3 length equals 16 residues. The CDR3 sequence: CATSRRSGTGSSEQYF. In DNA, the CDR3 is TGTGCCACCAGCAGACGATCCGGGACAGGGTCCTCCGAGCAGTACTTC.

This chain uses TRBV7-3 with TRBJ1-5; D call uncertain. This CDR3 has 13 amino acids. Looked up from germline, CDR1 is SGHTA and CDR2 is FQGTGA. The V end lost 1 base, the J end lost 6 bases, and 7 bases lay between the germline ends. CDR3: CASSLNEGQPQHF. In nucleotides, the CDR3 is TGTGCCAGCAGCTTAAACGAGGGTCAGCCCCAGCATTTT.

This chain joins TRBV18 and TRBJ1-1; D not certain. Trimming left V 2 bases short and J 0 bases short, with 13 bases between. The CDR3 spans 16 residues. CDR1 is KGHSH and CDR2 is LQKENI in the germline V gene. This CDR3 reads CASSPRAANLNTEAFF. CDR3 nucleotides: TGTGCCAGCTCACCAAGGGCAGCCAACCTGAACACTGAAGCTTTCTTT.

The V gene is TRBV19, the J gene TRBJ1-1, with no clear D. Germline-derived CDR1 and CDR2 are LNHDA and SQIVND (reference sequence). V was cut by 5 bases and J by 4 bases, with 14 bases left in between. This CDR3 has 14 amino acids. CDR3: CASSLREVATEAFF. CDR3 in DNA: TGTGCCAGTAGTCTCCGGGAGGTGGCCACTGAAGCTTTCTTT.

The chain joins TRBV7-2 to TRBJ2-7, with D unresolved. Germline-derived CDR1 and CDR2 are SGHTA and FQGNSA. The ends were cut back, 4 bases at V and 2 bases at J, with 6 bases in the middle. This CDR3 is 12 amino acids long. CDR3 sequence reads: CASSSSPYEQYF. The CDR3, as DNA: TGTGCCAGCAGCTCCTCGCCCTACGAGCAGTACTTC. Together with reference TRBV7-2 and TRBJ2-7, the CDR3 gives the full variable domain: GAGVSQSPSNKVTEKGKDVELRCDPISGHTALYWYRQSLGQGLEFLIYFQGNSAPDKSGLPSDRFSAERTGGSVSTLTIQRTQQEDSAVYLCASSSSPYEQYFGPGTRLTVT.

The V and J genes are TRBV9 and TRBJ2-1, with TRBD2 matching 7 bases. Germline V CDR1 and CDR2: SGDLS, YYNGEE. CDR3 length: 15 residues. V trimming: 1 base; J trimming: 10 bases; junction bases outside the gene matches: 11. CDR3 DNA: TGTGCCAGCAGCGTATTTGGCGGGAGAGCGAACGAGCAGTTCTTC. It specifies CASSVFGGRANEQFF.

This chain connects TRBV10-1 to TRBJ2-3, with D possibly being TRBD2 (5 bases). This CDR3 region has 17 residues. CDR1 and CDR2 (germline): WNHNN, SYGVQD (reference sequence). The V end was cut by 2 bases, the J end by 2 bases, with 17 bases between. CDR3 sequence (DNA): TGCGCCAGCAGTGAGGGGCGGCTAGCTGGGATCACAGATACGCAGTATTTT. This encodes CASSEGRLAGITDTQYF.

CDR3 sequence (DNA): TGTGCCAGCAGCTTACTCGGGCGGGGGGAAAAACTGTTTTTT. This gives the protein CASSLLGRGEKLFF. V gene TRBV7-2 combines with J gene TRBJ1-4, with a weak D call TRBD1 (5 bases). The germline V gene has CDR1 SGHTA and CDR2 FQGNSA. Trimming shortened V by 2 bases and J by 8 bases, and 12 bases separated the two germline ends. The CDR3 length is 14 residues.

The chain links TRBV10-2 to TRBJ2-5, with no clear D. The CDR3 has 15 residues. Per the germline V gene, CDR1 is WSHSY and CDR2 is SAAADI. The V end was cut by 7 bases, the J end by 1 base, with 16 bases between. CDR3 region: CASKPPGPFQETQYF. In nucleotides, the CDR3 is TGCGCCAGCAAACCCCCGGGCCCTTTCCAAGAGACCCAGTACTTC.

The rearrangement links TRBV5-1 to TRBJ1-4; TRBD1 agrees at 8 bases. Per germline, CDR1 SGHRS and CDR2 YFSETQ. V lost 3 bases and J lost 7; bases outside the gene matches: 2. The CDR3 runs 13 residues. CDR3 DNA: TGCGCCAGCAGCTCCGGGACAGGTGAAAAACTGTTTTTT. Protein sequence: CASSSGTGEKLFF.

The chain uses TRBV19 and TRBJ2-2; the D gene could be TRBD1 or TRBD2 (5 bases each). The CDR3 is 15 residues long. V was clipped by 6 bases and J by 3 bases, with 14 bases between them. Germline loops: CDR1 LNHDA, CDR2 SQIVND (reference sequence). The CDR3 is CASSRGGAHTGELFF. Here the CDR3 DNA reads TGTGCCAGTAGCCGGGGTGGGGCCCACACCGGGGAGCTGTTTTTT.

V is TRBV4-2 and J is TRBJ2-7, with D perhaps matching TRBD2 (7 bases). The germline CDR1 and CDR2 sequences are LGHNA and YNFKEQ. This CDR3 has 14 amino acids. V was pared by 1 base and J by 5 bases, with 12 bases between. CDR3: CASSQVGGRDEQYF. The CDR3 nucleotides are TGTGCCAGCAGCCAAGTCGGGGGGCGCGACGAGCAGTACTTC.

The gene calls are TRBV18 and TRBJ1-2; D is undetermined. Trimming shortened V by 3 bases and J by 4 bases, and 9 bases separated the two germline ends. CDR1 and CDR2 from the germline V gene are KGHSH and LQKENI. CDR3 size: 13 residues. This CDR3 reads CASSPGSTYGYTF. Here the CDR3 DNA reads TGTGCCAGCTCACCGGGGTCGACCTATGGCTACACCTTC.

The chain recombines TRBV7-2 with TRBJ1-3; D remains unclear. The germline V gene encodes CDR1 SGHTA and CDR2 FQGNSA. The CDR3 is 14 residues long. Trimming left V 0 bases short and J 3 bases short, with 6 bases between. CDR3: CASSLALGGNTIYF. The CDR3 nucleotides read TGTGCCAGCAGCTTAGCCTTAGGTGGAAACACCATATATTTT.

DNA for the CDR3: TGTGCCAGCGAGGGAGGGGTCGAGCGGGGCCACACTGAAGCTTTCTTT. This codes for CASEGGVERGHTEAFF. The gene calls are TRBV6-6 and TRBJ1-1; tentatively, D is TRBD1 (5 bases). The length of the CDR3 is 16 residues. Germline V gives CDR1 MNHNY, CDR2 SVGAGI (reference sequence). The V end was cut by 8 bases, the J end by 3 bases, with 22 bases between.

The rearrangement uses TRBV5-1 and TRBJ1-1; D ambiguous. This CDR3 contains 13 residues. V lost 0 bases to trimming and J lost 6 bases, with 9 bases between them. From germline, CDR1 is SGHRS and CDR2 YFSETQ. The CDR3 is CASSLVQLSEAFF. In nucleotides, the CDR3 is TGCGCCAGCAGCTTGGTACAGCTCTCTGAAGCTTTCTTT.